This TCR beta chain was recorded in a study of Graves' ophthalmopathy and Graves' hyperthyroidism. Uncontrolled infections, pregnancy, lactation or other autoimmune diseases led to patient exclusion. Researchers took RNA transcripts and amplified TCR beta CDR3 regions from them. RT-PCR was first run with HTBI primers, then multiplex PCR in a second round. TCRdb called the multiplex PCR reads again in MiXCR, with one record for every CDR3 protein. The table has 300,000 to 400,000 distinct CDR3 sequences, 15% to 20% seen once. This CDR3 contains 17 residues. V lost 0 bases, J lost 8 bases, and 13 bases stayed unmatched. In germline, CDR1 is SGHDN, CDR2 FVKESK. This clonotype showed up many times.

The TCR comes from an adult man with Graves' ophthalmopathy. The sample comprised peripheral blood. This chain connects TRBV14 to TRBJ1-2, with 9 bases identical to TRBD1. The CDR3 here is CASSQDFGTGNLLGYTF. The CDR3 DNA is TGTGCCAGCAGCCAAGATTTTGGGACAGGGAACCTCTTGGGCTACACCTTC.